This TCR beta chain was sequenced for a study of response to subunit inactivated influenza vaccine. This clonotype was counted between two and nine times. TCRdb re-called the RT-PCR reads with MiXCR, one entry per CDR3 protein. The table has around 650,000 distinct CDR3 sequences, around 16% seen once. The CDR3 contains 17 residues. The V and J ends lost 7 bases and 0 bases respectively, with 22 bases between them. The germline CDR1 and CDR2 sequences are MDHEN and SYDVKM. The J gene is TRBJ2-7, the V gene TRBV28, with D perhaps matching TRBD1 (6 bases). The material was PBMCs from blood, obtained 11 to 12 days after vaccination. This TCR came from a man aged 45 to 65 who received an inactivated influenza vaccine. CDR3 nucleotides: TGTGCCAGCACGATCCTGGACGCAGGGGCCACCTCCTACGAGCAGTACTTC. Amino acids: CASTILDAGATSYEQYF.